The sequence of this T cell receptor beta chain was determined in a study of cytomegalovirus exposure and HLA in healthy donors. Regarding this clone: No antigen is known for it.

Study results and caveats: Specificity for CMV antigens was confirmed in vitro for a few of the CMV-associated chains.

The CDR3 totals 12 residues. V was cut by 7 bases and J by 5 bases, with 11 bases left in between. From germline, CDR1 is SGHNT and CDR2 YYREEE (reference sequence). Data came from immunoSEQ multiplex PCR; TCRdb stores just in-frame clones and leaves some out. This sample yields over 200,000 clones, of which about 91% are seen a single time; approximately 2.9% belongs to the top ten. Sequenced sample: PBMCs. The receptor's source is a woman aged 18 to 35 in good health and CMV-seronegative. J is TRBJ2-3 and V is TRBV5-4; possibly TRBD2 for D (5 bases). The CDR3 sequence: CASGSLQDTQYF. The CDR3 DNA follows: TGTGCCAGCGGGAGTCTACAAGATACGCAGTATTTT. Variable domain in full (rest from reference TRBV5-4 and TRBJ2-3): ETGVTQSPTHLIKTRGQQVTLRCSSQSGHNTVSWYQQALGQGPQFIFQYYREEENGRGNFPPRFSGLQFPNYSSELNVNALELDDSALYLCASGSLQDTQYFGPGTRLTVL.